This T cell receptor (beta chain) was identified in a study of blood T cell repertoires in COVID-19. Looking at the study overall: From the United States, Italy and Spain came samples of acute and convalescent COVID-19. T cells, B-cell-depleted T cells, or PBMCs supplied cDNA or gDNA.

Per the original methods: Estimation of nucleated cell counts was performed using reference gene primer amplification. Some clones are missing from TCRdb's copy, which holds only in-frame ones; the method was immunoSEQ multiplex PCR. The DNA was the basis for D and trimming; V, J and clone size are from that table. The table records under 200,000 clones, around 85% of them present only once. The TCR sequence derives from a woman older than 75 with acute or convalescent COVID-19. Sequencing input: peripheral blood.

Here the CDR3 reads CASSELRETEAFF. The DNA of the CDR3 is TGTGCCAGCAGTGAATTGAGGGAAACTGAAGCTTTCTTT. The chain uses TRBV25-1 and TRBJ1-1, with no clear D. V was shortened by 1 base and J by 5 bases, with 8 bases between the two germline ends. The germline gives CDR1 MGHDK, CDR2 SYGVNS. The CDR3 is made up of 13 amino acids.